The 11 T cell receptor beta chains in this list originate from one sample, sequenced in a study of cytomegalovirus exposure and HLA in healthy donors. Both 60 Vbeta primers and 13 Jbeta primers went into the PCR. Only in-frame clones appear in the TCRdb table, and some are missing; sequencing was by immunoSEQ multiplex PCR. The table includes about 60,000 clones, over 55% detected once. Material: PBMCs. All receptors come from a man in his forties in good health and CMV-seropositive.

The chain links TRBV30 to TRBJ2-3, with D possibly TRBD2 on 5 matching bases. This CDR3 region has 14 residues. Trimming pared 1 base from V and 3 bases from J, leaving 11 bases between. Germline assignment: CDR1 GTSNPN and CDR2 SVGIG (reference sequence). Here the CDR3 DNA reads TGTGCCTGGAGTGAGGGTTGGGAGACAGATACGCAGTATTTT. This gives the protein CAWSEGWETDTQYF.

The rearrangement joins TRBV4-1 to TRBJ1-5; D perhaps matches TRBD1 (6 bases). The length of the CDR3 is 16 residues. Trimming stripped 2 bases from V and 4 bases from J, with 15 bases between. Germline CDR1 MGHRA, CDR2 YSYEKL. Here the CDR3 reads CASSQLYGTPNQPQHF. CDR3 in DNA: TGCGCCAGCAGCCAACTATACGGGACACCTAATCAGCCCCAGCATTTT.

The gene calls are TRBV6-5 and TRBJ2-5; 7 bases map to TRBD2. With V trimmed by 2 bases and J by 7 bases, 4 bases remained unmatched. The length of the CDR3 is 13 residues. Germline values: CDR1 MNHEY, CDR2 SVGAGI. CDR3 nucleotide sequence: TGTGCCAGCAGTTACGGGGGGGATGGGACCCAGTACTTC. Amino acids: CASSYGGDGTQYF.

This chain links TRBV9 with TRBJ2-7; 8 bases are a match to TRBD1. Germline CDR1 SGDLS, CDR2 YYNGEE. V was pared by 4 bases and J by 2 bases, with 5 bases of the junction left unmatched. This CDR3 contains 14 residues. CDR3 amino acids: CASSPTGGTYEQYF. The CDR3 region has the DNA TGTGCCAGCAGCCCCACAGGGGGGACCTACGAGCAGTACTTC.

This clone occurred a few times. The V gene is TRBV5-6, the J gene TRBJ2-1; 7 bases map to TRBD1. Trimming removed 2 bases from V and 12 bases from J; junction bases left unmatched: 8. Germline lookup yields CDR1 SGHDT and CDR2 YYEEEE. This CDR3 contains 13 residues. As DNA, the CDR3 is TGTGCCAGCAGCTTCCGAGACAGGGTTCTGCAGTTCTTC. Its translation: CASSFRDRVLQFF.

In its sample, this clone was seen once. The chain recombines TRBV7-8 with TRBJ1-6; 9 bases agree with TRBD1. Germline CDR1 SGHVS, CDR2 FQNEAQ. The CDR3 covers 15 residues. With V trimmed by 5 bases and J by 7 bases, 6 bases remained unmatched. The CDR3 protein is CASSPADRGNSPLHF. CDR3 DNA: TGTGCCAGCAGCCCCGCCGACAGGGGGAATTCACCCCTCCACTTT.

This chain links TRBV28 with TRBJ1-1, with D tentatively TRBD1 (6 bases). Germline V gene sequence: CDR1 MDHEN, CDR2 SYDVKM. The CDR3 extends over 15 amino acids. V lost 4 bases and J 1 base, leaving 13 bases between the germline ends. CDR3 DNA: TGTGCCAGCAGTTCACCGGGACATTCGAACACTGAAGCTTTCTTT. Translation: CASSSPGHSNTEAFF. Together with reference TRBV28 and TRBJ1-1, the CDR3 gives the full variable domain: DVKVTQSSRYLVKRTGEKVFLECVQDMDHENMFWYRQDPGLGLRLIYFSYDVKMKEKGDIPEGYSVSREKKERFSLILESASTNQTSMYLCASSSPGHSNTEAFFGQGTRLTVV.

The chain's CDR3 is CASSPLGNTEETQYF. CDR3 coding DNA: TGCGCCAGCAGCCCCCTGGGCAACACCGAAGAGACCCAGTACTTC. The genes are TRBV4-1 and TRBJ2-5; unclear D gene. CDR3 size: 15 residues. CDR1 is MGHRA, CDR2 YSYEKL, per germline. The ends were cut back, 4 bases at V and 3 bases at J, with 15 bases in the middle.

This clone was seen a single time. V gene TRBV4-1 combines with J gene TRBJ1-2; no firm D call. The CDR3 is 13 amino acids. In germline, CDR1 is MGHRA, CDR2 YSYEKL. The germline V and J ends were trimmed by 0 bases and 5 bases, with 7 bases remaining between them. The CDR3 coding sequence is TGCGCCAGCAGCCAAGATCCGAGGTATGGCTACACCTTC. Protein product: CASSQDPRYGYTF.

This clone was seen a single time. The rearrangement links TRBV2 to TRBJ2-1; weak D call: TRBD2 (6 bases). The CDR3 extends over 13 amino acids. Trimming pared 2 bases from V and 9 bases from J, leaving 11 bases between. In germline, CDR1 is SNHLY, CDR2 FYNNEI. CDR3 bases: TGTGCCAGCAGTGAATTCCGGGGAGGTGAGCAGTTCTTC. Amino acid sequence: CASSEFRGGEQFF.

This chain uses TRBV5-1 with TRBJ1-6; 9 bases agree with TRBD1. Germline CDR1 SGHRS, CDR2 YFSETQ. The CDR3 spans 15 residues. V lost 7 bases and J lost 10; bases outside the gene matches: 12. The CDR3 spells CASAAGQGNYSPLHF. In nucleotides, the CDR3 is TGCGCCAGCGCCGCGGGACAGGGAAATTACTCACCCCTCCACTTT.